This T cell receptor (beta chain) was identified in a study of blood T cell repertoires in COVID-19. Study-level background: The United States, Italy and Spain provided the acute and convalescent COVID-19 samples.

This clone was seen only once. Original handling: Reference gene primer amplification in the assay estimated nucleated cell counts. Method: immunoSEQ multiplex PCR; TCRdb's copy keeps in-frame clones and lacks some. V and J calls and clone size are those listed in that table; D and trimming were worked out from the DNA. The sample yields hundreds of thousands of clones, around 83% seen once. This CDR3 is built from 16 residues. V shed 3 bases, J shed 1 base, and the junction held 6 bases outside the gene matches. The germline gives CDR1 LNHNV, CDR2 YYDKDF (reference sequence). This receptor was obtained from a woman aged 50 to 60 with acute or convalescent COVID-19. The V call is TRBV15, the J call TRBJ2-3; TRBD1 matches 8 bases. Sequenced sample: peripheral blood. CDR3 nucleotides: TGTGCCACCAGCAGTCCTGGGACAGGTGGCACAGATACGCAGTATTTT. Its translation is CATSSPGTGGTDTQYF.